These 15 T cell receptor beta chains share one sample of origin, sequenced in a study of T cells in Graves' hyperthyroidism and ophthalmopathy. Amplification of TCR beta CDR3 regions used RNA as the template. The TCR CDR3 first-round RT-PCR relied on the HTBI primer set. A single record per CDR3 protein comes from TCRdb applying MiXCR to the multiplex PCR reads. The table includes approximately 610,000 distinct CDR3 sequences, around 15% detected once. Input material: blood. The source of these receptors is a woman between 40 and 55 years old with Graves' ophthalmopathy.

This clonotype has at least ten counts. An end of the junction differs from the germline gene, which may be a read error. V and J are TRBV12-3 or TRBV12-4 and TRBJ1-1, with TRBD1 matching 7 bases. This CDR3 is built from 14 residues. The CDR3 DNA reads as TGCGCCAGCAGCTCCGGGACAGTGAACACTGAAGCTTTCTTT. Residues: CASSSGTVNTEAFF.

The chain combines TRBV18 with TRBJ1-5; 7 positions match TRBD1. Germline values: CDR1 KGHSH, CDR2 LQKENI. V gave up 0 bases and J gave up 6 bases; unmatched junction bases: 8. The CDR3 is made up of 16 amino acids. The chain's CDR3 is CASSPPGGGGGQPQHF. The CDR3 DNA is TGTGCCAGCTCACCACCTGGGGGAGGGGGCGGTCAGCCCCAGCATTTT.

The genes are TRBV19 and TRBJ2-7; 7 nucleotides align to TRBD2. Germline CDR1 is LNHDA and CDR2 is SQIVND (reference sequence). The CDR3 is 15 amino acids. The trim removed 1 base at V and 2 bases at J, leaving 5 bases unmatched. CDR3 loop: CASSIVPSGTYEQYF. CDR3 nucleotides: TGTGCCAGTAGTATAGTGCCTAGCGGAACCTACGAGCAGTACTTC.

CDR3 in DNA: TGTGCCAGCAGCTTAGACGGGACAGGCAACACCGGGGAGCTGTTTTTT. Translated, it gives CASSLDGTGNTGELFF. The chain recombines TRBV11-2 with TRBJ2-2; 8 positions agree with TRBD1. J lost 2 bases, V lost 0 bases, and 2 bases had no gene match. Germline CDR1 reads SGHAT; CDR2 reads FQNNGV. This CDR3 is 16 amino acids long.

This clonotype showed up many times. The V and J genes are TRBV12-3 or TRBV12-4 and TRBJ2-7; tentatively, D is TRBD2 (6 bases). The CDR3 is made up of 13 amino acids. Trimming cost V 5 bases and J 5 bases, with 13 bases left between them. CDR3 region: CASSKGGRDEQYF. The CDR3 bases are TGTGCCAGCAGTAAAGGAGGGCGCGACGAGCAGTACTTC.

The J gene is TRBJ1-2, the V gene TRBV12-3 or TRBV12-4; a possible D gene is TRBD1 (6 bases). The CDR3 has 13 residues. Trimming left V 1 base short and J 7 bases short, with 10 bases between. CDR3: CASSLGAGVGYTF. The CDR3 DNA follows: TGTGCCAGCAGTTTAGGCGCAGGGGTTGGCTACACCTTC.

In its sample, this clonotype was seen many times. One junction end disagrees with the germline gene, perhaps due to a read error. This chain uses TRBV7-7 with TRBJ1-1; tentatively, D is TRBD1 (5 bases). Germline assignment: CDR1 SSHAT and CDR2 FNYEAQ (reference sequence). The CDR3 spans 13 residues. CDR3 DNA sequence: TGTGCTAGCAGCCTCACTCGAGGGGCTGAAGCTTTCTTT. Its protein is CASSLTRGAEAFF. Complete variable domain (other parts from reference TRBV7-7 and TRBJ1-1): GAGVSQSPRYKVTKRGQDVTLRCDPISSHATLYWYQQALGQGPEFLTYFNYEAQPDKSGLPSDRFSAERPEGSISTLTIQRTEQRDSAMYRCASSLTRGAEAFFGQGTRLTVV.

This clonotype has a count of ten or more. The V and J genes are TRBV20-1 and TRBJ2-2; 10 nucleotides align to TRBD2. V dropped 2 bases and J dropped 6; count of bases not matched to a gene: 12. The CDR3 covers 17 residues. Per the germline V gene, CDR1 is DFQATT and CDR2 is SNEGSKA (reference sequence). Here the CDR3 reads CSARPAQTSGWSGELFF. The CDR3, as DNA: TGCAGTGCTAGACCCGCTCAGACTAGCGGGTGGTCCGGGGAGCTGTTTTTT.

Ten or more counts support this clonotype. The genes are TRBV6-2 or TRBV6-3 and TRBJ2-7; maybe TRBD2 (5 bases). CDR1 is MNHEY and CDR2 is SVGEGT in the germline V gene. Between the trimmed V and J ends, which lost 6 bases and 0 bases, there was a span of 6 bases. This CDR3 comprises 12 residues. CDR3 nucleotide sequence: TGTGCCAGCAGCGGGAACTCCTACGAGCAGTACTTC. It is translated as CASSGNSYEQYF.

This clonotype was recorded at least ten times. The chain has TRBV6-2 or TRBV6-3 and TRBJ2-7; D possibly corresponds to TRBD1 (6 bases). CDR1 MNHEY and CDR2 SVGEGT come from the germline V gene. This CDR3 comprises 15 residues. V was cut by 4 bases and J by 2 bases, with 15 bases left in between. The CDR3 DNA is TGTGCCAGCAGTTCCCCGGGACACAGAGCCTACGAGCAGTACTTC. Amino acid sequence: CASSSPGHRAYEQYF.

This clonotype has a count of ten or more. The rearrangement joins TRBV27 to TRBJ2-7, with no clear D. The CDR3 runs 15 residues. The germline CDR1 and CDR2 sequences are MNHEY and SMNVEV (reference sequence). The ends were cut back, 3 bases at V and 0 bases at J, with 12 bases in the middle. The CDR3 spells CASSLLGGRSYEQYF. For the CDR3, the DNA is TGTGCCAGCAGTTTGCTGGGCGGACGCTCCTACGAGCAGTACTTC.

This clonotype was found many times. This sequence joins TRBV12-3 or TRBV12-4 and TRBJ1-1; 7 bases align to TRBD1. With V trimmed by 4 bases and J by 4 bases, 3 bases remained unmatched. The CDR3 runs 13 residues. CDR3 in amino acids: CASSSRQGTEAFF. The CDR3 region has the DNA TGTGCCAGCAGTTCAAGACAGGGCACTGAAGCTTTCTTT.

The chain links TRBV30 to TRBJ1-1, with D unclear. The CDR3 is made up of 13 amino acids. V was pared by 4 bases and J by 5 bases, with 14 bases between. Germline loops: CDR1 GTSNPN, CDR2 SVGIG (reference sequence). The CDR3 spells CAWTRLELTEAFF. The DNA for the CDR3 is TGTGCCTGGACCAGATTAGAACTTACTGAAGCTTTCTTT.

This clonotype occurred many times. The chain couples TRBV10-3 to TRBJ2-2, with TRBD2 matching 7 bases. The CDR3 is 15 amino acids. Germline assignment: CDR1 ENHRY and CDR2 SYGVKD. The V and J ends lost 5 bases and 2 bases, in that order; junction bases with no gene match: 5. The CDR3 region has the DNA TGTGCCATCAGTCAAACTAGCGTTAACACCGGGGAGCTGTTTTTT. This codes for CAISQTSVNTGELFF.

This clonotype was observed a handful of times. The chain carries TRBV19 and TRBJ2-2; 8 bases fit TRBD1. Germline lookup yields CDR1 LNHDA and CDR2 SQIVND (reference sequence). J lost 5 bases, V lost 9 bases, and 5 bases had no gene match. This CDR3 has 13 residues. DNA for the CDR3: TGTGCCAGCCTTAGGACAGGGACCGGGGAGCTGTTTTTT. The encoded protein is CASLRTGTGELFF.